Each of the 22 T cell receptor beta chains below was sequenced from the same sample in a study of Ad26.COV2.S vaccination and SARS-CoV-2 variants. As for treatment: around 19 received Ad26.COV2.S at low or high dose, single or two shots; about 5 received placebo; per-sample allocation not given. After the first vaccine or placebo injection, samples were drawn on day 63. Some clones are missing from TCRdb's copy, which holds only in-frame ones; the method was immunoSEQ multiplex PCR. The sample includes about 400,000 clones, more than 75% seen only once; the top ten take about 3.5%. The specimen comprised peripheral blood, sampled in a trial of Ad26.COV2.S vaccine versus placebo. The receptors derive from a person between 18 and 60 years old who received the Ad26.COV2.S COVID-19 vaccine or a placebo.

The chain is built from TRBV5-1 and TRBJ2-7; 10 bases agree with TRBD1. The germline CDR1 and CDR2 sequences are SGHRS and YFSETQ. The J segment lost 5 bases and the V segment lost 0 bases, leaving 2 bases of the junction unmatched. The CDR3 is 14 amino acids. Written as DNA, the CDR3 is TGCGCCAGCAGCTTGGGACAGGGGGCCGACGAGCAGTACTTC. This encodes CASSLGQGADEQYF.

J is TRBJ2-1 and V is TRBV12-3 or TRBV12-4; D is uncertain. This CDR3 spans 11 amino acids. Trimming removed 6 bases from V and 5 bases from J, with 5 bases in between. Here the CDR3 DNA reads TGTGCCAGCAGCCAGAACAATGAGCAGTTCTTC. It yields the protein CASSQNNEQFF.

The gene calls are TRBV6-5 and TRBJ1-1; maybe TRBD1 (5 bases). Germline CDR1 and CDR2: MNHEY and SVGAGI. Between the trimmed V and J ends, which lost 0 bases and 4 bases, there was a span of 12 bases. The CDR3 length is 15 residues. The CDR3 DNA is TGTGCCAGCAGTTACTCGGGCTGGGGGGGCACTGAAGCTTTCTTT. It codes for CASSYSGWGGTEAFF.

V usage is TRBV7-2 and J usage is TRBJ2-1; 7 nucleotides match TRBD2. The length of the CDR3 is 16 residues. The ends lost 1 base at V and 4 bases at J; junction bases unmatched: 7. Per germline, CDR1 SGHTA and CDR2 FQGNSA. Here the CDR3 DNA reads TGTGCCAGCAGCTTAGACAGCGGGGTCAGATACAATGAGCAGTTCTTC. It codes for CASSLDSGVRYNEQFF.

The J gene is TRBJ1-2, the V gene TRBV5-6; D might be TRBD1 (5 bases). Germline loops: CDR1 SGHDT, CDR2 YYEEEE. V gave up 0 bases and J gave up 2 bases, with 8 bases separating them. The CDR3 consists of 14 residues. CDR3 loop: CASSLAGQNYGYTF. For the CDR3, the DNA is TGTGCCAGCAGCTTGGCCGGACAAAACTATGGCTACACCTTC.

The chain carries TRBV7-9 and TRBJ1-4, with D tentatively TRBD1 (5 bases). Trimming took 2 bases from V and 8 from J, leaving 15 bases between them. The length of the CDR3 is 15 residues. Germline lookup yields CDR1 SEHNR and CDR2 FQNEAQ (reference sequence). The CDR3 region is CASSLLGTSGEKLFF. The CDR3 DNA reads as TGTGCCAGCAGCTTATTGGGGACGAGTGGCGAAAAACTGTTTTTT.

The chain has TRBV2 and TRBJ2-3, with 7 bases identical to TRBD2. The CDR3 length is 13 residues. Germline loops: CDR1 SNHLY, CDR2 FYNNEI. Germline trimming cut 1 base from V and 14 bases from J; bases unmatched to any gene: 9. The CDR3 sequence is CASSEESEGRGYF. In DNA form, the CDR3 reads TGTGCCAGCAGTGAAGAATCAGAGGGGAGGGGGTATTTT. Variable domain in full (rest from reference TRBV2 and TRBJ2-3): EPEVTQTPSHQVTQMGQEVILRCVPISNHLYFYWYRQILGQKVEFLVSFYNNEISEKSEIFDDQFSVERPDGSNFTLKIRSTKLEDSAMYFCASSEESEGRGYFGPGTRLTVL.

In regard to this clone: Other DNA sequences of this sample code for an identical CDR3. The CDR3 bases are TGTGCCAGCAGCTTGGCCTGGGGCACCGGGGAGCTGTTTTTT. It codes for CASSLAWGTGELFF. The rearrangement uses TRBV5-5 and TRBJ2-2, with no clear D. V was shortened by 0 bases and J by 4 bases, with 7 bases between the two germline ends. The CDR3 is 14 residues long. In germline, CDR1 is SGHKS, CDR2 YYEKEE (reference sequence). Combining the CDR3 with reference TRBV5-5 and TRBJ2-2 gives the whole variable domain DAGVTQSPTHLIKTRGQQVTLRCSPISGHKSVSWYQQVLGQGPQFIFQYYEKEERGRGNFPDRFSARQFPNYSSELNVNALLLGDSALYLCASSLAWGTGELFFGEGSRLTVL.

The DNA for the CDR3 is TGTGCCAGCAGCCAAGATCGGGCAGGGGGAACTCAGCCCCAGCATTTT. This codes for CASSQDRAGGTQPQHF. The chain joins TRBV3-1 (or the pseudogene TRBV3-2) to TRBJ1-5; the match to TRBD1 covers 7 bases. Germline V gene data show CDR1 as LGHDT and CDR2 as YNNKEL (reference sequence). Trimming removed 0 bases from V and 6 bases from J; junction bases left unmatched: 8. The CDR3 is 16 residues long.

The chain joins TRBV7-8 to TRBJ1-5; D is uncertain. The CDR3 contains 15 residues. V was pared by 4 bases and J by 7 bases, with 17 bases between. Germline lookup yields CDR1 SGHVS and CDR2 FQNEAQ. The CDR3 protein is CASSYLEGVGQPQHF. For the CDR3, the DNA is TGTGCCAGCAGCTACCTCGAGGGAGTGGGCCAGCCCCAGCATTTT.

The chain joins TRBV3-1 (or the pseudogene TRBV3-2) to TRBJ1-5; 9 bases match TRBD1. Unmatched junction bases numbered 2, after V lost 1 base and J lost 10 bases. Germline CDR1 is LGHDT and CDR2 is YNNKEL (reference sequence). There are 13 residues in the CDR3. The CDR3 loop reads CASSQGDREPQHF. The CDR3 bases are TGTGCCAGCAGCCAAGGGGACAGGGAACCCCAGCATTTT.

The chain employs TRBV27 and TRBJ2-3; TRBD2 matches 12 bases. CDR1 is MNHEY and CDR2 is SMNVEV in the germline V gene (reference sequence). CDR3 length equals 17 residues. Unmatched junction bases numbered 13, after V lost 7 bases and J lost 5 bases. The CDR3 spells CASTLTPLAGGLDTQYF. In nucleotides, the CDR3 is TGTGCCAGCACCCTGACCCCGCTAGCGGGGGGGTTAGATACGCAGTATTTT.

As DNA, the CDR3 is TGTGCCAGTAGTATAACGGCAGGGGGAGACACAGATACGCAGTATTTT. As protein: CASSITAGGDTDTQYF. The chain carries TRBV19 and TRBJ2-3, with 7 bases matching TRBD1. The germline gives CDR1 LNHDA, CDR2 SQIVND (reference sequence). With 2 bases clipped from V and 2 bases from J, the junction kept 7 bases outside the gene matches. This CDR3 spans 16 amino acids.

This chain uses TRBV3-1 (or the pseudogene TRBV3-2) with TRBJ2-7, with D possibly TRBD1 on 7 matching bases. V lost 3 bases and J 3 bases, leaving 12 bases between the germline ends. Germline V CDR1 and CDR2: LGHDT, YNNKEL (reference sequence). This CDR3 is built from 14 residues. The DNA for the CDR3 is TGTGCCAGCAGCCAGGCAGGGGGGTTCTACGAGCAGTACTTC. This gives the protein CASSQAGGFYEQYF.

The gene calls are TRBV20-1 and TRBJ2-7, with unresolved D. The CDR3 length is 10 residues. V was clipped by 2 bases and J by 9 bases, with 8 bases between them. The V gene's germline CDR1 is DFQATT and CDR2 SNEGSKA (reference sequence). CDR3 bases: TGCAGTGCTAGAATGGCCGTGCAGTACTTC. This sequence encodes CSARMAVQYF.

This sequence joins TRBV7-2 and TRBJ1-4; D might be TRBD1 (6 bases). This CDR3 spans 14 amino acids. V was shortened by 6 bases and J by 3 bases, with 11 bases between the two germline ends. CDR1 is SGHTA, CDR2 FQGNSA, per germline. The CDR3 loop is CASRRGGPNEKLFF. The CDR3 bases are TGTGCCAGCAGACGTGGGGGGCCTAATGAAAAACTGTTTTTT. The whole variable domain, remainder taken from reference TRBV7-2 and TRBJ1-4, is GAGVSQSPSNKVTEKGKDVELRCDPISGHTALYWYRQSLGQGLEFLIYFQGNSAPDKSGLPSDRFSAERTGGSVSTLTIQRTQQEDSAVYLCASRRGGPNEKLFFGSGTQLSVL.

The chain employs TRBV5-8 and TRBJ2-3, with no clear D. Trimming left V 2 bases short and J 4 bases short, with 11 bases between. The CDR3 has 14 amino acids. Looked up from germline, CDR1 is SGHTS and CDR2 is YDEGEE. CDR3 nucleotides: TGTGCCAGCAGCTTCCCCATCCCCCCAGATACGCAGTATTTT. Protein sequence: CASSFPIPPDTQYF.

The CDR3 loop reads CASSYQGQGSIFTEAFF. The CDR3 bases are TGTGCCAGCAGTTACCAGGGACAGGGGAGTATTTTCACTGAAGCTTTCTTT. The chain is built from TRBV6-2 or TRBV6-3 and TRBJ1-1, with 10 bases lining up with TRBD1. Germline values: CDR1 MNHEY, CDR2 SVGEGT. CDR3 length: 17 amino acids. V trimming: 2 bases; J trimming: 4 bases; junction bases outside the gene matches: 10.

The chain is built from TRBV5-5 and TRBJ1-1; unclear D gene. The CDR3 length is 13 residues. V gave up 4 bases and J gave up 1 base, with 8 bases separating them. Germline assignment: CDR1 SGHKS and CDR2 YYEKEE (reference sequence). The CDR3, as DNA: TGTGCCAGCAGCCCCGGTCCGAACACTGAAGCTTTCTTT. This translates into CASSPGPNTEAFF.

J is TRBJ2-7 and V is TRBV27, with D possibly matching TRBD1 (5 bases). V was cut by 8 bases and J by 2 bases, with 13 bases left in between. This CDR3 has 13 amino acids. CDR1 and CDR2 (germline): MNHEY, SMNVEV (reference sequence). The DNA for the CDR3 is TGTGCCAGCGGATACACAGGAACCTACGAGCAGTACTTC. It yields the protein CASGYTGTYEQYF.

V gene TRBV15 combines with J gene TRBJ2-7; D perhaps matches TRBD1 (6 bases). From germline, CDR1 is LNHNV and CDR2 YYDKDF (reference sequence). The CDR3 spans 13 residues. V was cut by 5 bases and J by 5 bases, with 13 bases left in between. DNA of the CDR3: TGTGCCACCAGCGGGGGCGTAGGCCACGAGCAGTACTTC. Amino acids: CATSGGVGHEQYF.

V usage is TRBV6-5 and J usage is TRBJ2-5; TRBD1 is a possible D gene (5 bases). Germline V gene sequence: CDR1 MNHEY, CDR2 SVGAGI. V was cut by 4 bases and J by 5 bases, with 8 bases left in between. This CDR3 spans 12 amino acids. The CDR3 here is CASSSNRETQYF. The CDR3 bases are TGTGCCAGCAGTTCCAACAGGGAGACCCAGTACTTC.